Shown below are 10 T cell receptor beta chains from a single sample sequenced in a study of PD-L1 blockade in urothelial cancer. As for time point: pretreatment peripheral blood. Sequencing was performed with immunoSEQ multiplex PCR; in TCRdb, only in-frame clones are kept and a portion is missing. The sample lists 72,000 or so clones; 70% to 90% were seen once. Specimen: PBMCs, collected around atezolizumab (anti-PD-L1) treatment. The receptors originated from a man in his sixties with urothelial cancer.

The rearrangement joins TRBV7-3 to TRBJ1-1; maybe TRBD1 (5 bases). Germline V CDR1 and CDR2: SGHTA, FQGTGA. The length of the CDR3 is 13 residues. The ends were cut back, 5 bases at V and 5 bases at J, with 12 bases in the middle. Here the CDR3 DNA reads TGTGCCAGCAGCGAGACAGTACAGACTGAAGCTTTCTTT. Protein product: CASSETVQTEAFF.

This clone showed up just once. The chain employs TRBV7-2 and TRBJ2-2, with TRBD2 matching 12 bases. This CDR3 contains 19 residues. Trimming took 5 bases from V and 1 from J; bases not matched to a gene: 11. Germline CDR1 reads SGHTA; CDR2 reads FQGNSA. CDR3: CASSPTGKLAGGNTGELFF. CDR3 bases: TGTGCCAGCAGCCCCACGGGAAAACTAGCGGGGGGGAACACCGGGGAGCTGTTTTTT. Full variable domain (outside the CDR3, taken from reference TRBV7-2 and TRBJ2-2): GAGVSQSPSNKVTEKGKDVELRCDPISGHTALYWYRQSLGQGLEFLIYFQGNSAPDKSGLPSDRFSAERTGGSVSTLTIQRTQQEDSAVYLCASSPTGKLAGGNTGELFFGEGSRLTVL.

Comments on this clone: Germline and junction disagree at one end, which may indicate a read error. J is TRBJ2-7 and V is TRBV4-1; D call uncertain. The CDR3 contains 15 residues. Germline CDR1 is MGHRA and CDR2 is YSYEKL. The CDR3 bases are TGCGCCAACAGCCAAGGGCCCATTCCATCTTACGAGCAGTACTTC. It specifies CANSQGPIPSYEQYF.

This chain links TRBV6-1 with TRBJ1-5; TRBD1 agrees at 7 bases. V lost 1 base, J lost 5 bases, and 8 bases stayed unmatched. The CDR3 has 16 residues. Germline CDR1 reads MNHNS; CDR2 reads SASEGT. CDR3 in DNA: TGTGCCAGCAGTGAAGGGCTGGGACAGAGGTATCAGCCCCAGCATTTT. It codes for CASSEGLGQRYQPQHF.

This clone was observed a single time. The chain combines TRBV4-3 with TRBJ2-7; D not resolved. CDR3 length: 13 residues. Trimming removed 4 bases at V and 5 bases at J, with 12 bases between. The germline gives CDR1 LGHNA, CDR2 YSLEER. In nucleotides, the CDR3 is TGCGCCAGCAGCCTGAGCCTAGGCAACGAGCAGTACTTC. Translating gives CASSLSLGNEQYF.

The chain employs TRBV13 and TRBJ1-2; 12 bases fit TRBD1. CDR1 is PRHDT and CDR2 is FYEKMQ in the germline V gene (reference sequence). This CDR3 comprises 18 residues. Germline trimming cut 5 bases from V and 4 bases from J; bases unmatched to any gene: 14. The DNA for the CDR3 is TGTGCCAGCAGCGACCGGGACAGGGGGCCTCCCTTTCTCTATGGCTACACCTTC. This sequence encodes CASSDRDRGPPFLYGYTF.

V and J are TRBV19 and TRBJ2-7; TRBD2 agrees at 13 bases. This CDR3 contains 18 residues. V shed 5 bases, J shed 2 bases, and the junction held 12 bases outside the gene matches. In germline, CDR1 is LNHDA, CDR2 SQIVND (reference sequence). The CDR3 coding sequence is TGTGCCAGTAGTCAACGGGGTGGGGGACTAGCGGGGACCTACGAGCAGTACTTC. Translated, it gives CASSQRGGGLAGTYEQYF.

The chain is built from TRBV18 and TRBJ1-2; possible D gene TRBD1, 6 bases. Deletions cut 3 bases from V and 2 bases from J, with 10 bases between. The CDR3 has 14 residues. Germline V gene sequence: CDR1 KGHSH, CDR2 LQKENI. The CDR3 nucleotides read TGTGCCAGCTCACCGGCAGGGGTAAACTATGGCTACACCTTC. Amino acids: CASSPAGVNYGYTF.

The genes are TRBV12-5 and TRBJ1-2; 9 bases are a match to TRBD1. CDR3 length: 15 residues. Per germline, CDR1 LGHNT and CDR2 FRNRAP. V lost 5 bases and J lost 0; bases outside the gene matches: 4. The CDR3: CASGGGQGTNYGYTF. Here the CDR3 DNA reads TGTGCTAGTGGTGGAGGACAGGGGACTAACTATGGCTACACCTTC.

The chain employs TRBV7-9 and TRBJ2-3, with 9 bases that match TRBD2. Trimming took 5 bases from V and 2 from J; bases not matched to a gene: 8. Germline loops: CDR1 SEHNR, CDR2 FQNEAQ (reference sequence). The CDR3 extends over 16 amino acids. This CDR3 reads CASSQLAGVNTDTQYF. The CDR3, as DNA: TGTGCCAGCAGCCAACTAGCGGGCGTTAACACAGATACGCAGTATTTT.